This TCR beta chain was obtained from a study of control samples from healthy donors and cancer patients (dated by TCRdb to the early 2020s). A remark on this clone: What antigen it recognizes has not been identified. No per-base quality is available; no much larger clone lies one base away.

There are 15 amino acids in the CDR3, from cysteine to phenylalanine inclusive. Solely the CDR3 DNA is kept, with 45 bases framed from the first base. V is trimmed back by 5 bases and J by 2 bases, and the junction contains 5 bases that no gene match accounts for. The germline V gene supplies CDR1 SNHLY and CDR2 FYNNEI. Receptors were amplified or captured by the immunoSEQ multiplex PCR assay. TCRdb provides this immuneACCESS table in a form limited to in-frame rearrangements. Some clones are lacking; in checked studies, under half of them reflect an unresolved V gene, and why the rest are absent is not known. This sample is represented by about 120,000 clones; about 86% of them were singletons. Around an eighth of the sample goes to the ten largest clones.

Sequences were obtained from blood. The V and J genes are TRBV2 and TRBJ2-3; the junction holds 9 bases that match TRBD1. The sequence was collected from a young man in good health. The CDR3 corresponds to CASSLTGGSTDTQYF. The nucleotide sequence reads TGTGCCAGCAGTCTGACAGGGGGTTCCACAGATACGCAGTATTTT.